This TCR beta chain was captured in a study of sequential checkpoint blockade in melanoma. The treatment was: randomized to nivolumab then ipilimumab (arm A) or the reverse (arm B). No patient had prior DNA-damaging chemotherapy. PBMC sorting kept live CD3+CD8+ cells without CD19 or CD56. This clone was recorded once. CDR3 length: 15 amino acids. V shed 6 bases and J 5 bases; nucleotides not matched to a gene: 8. The germline CDR1 and CDR2 sequences are SGHVS and FNYEAQ. This table comes from immunoSEQ multiplex PCR, and its TCRdb copy is limited to in-frame clones, with some not included. The data contain roughly 8,400 clones, approximately 67% of them singletons.

The sequence was collected from a human patient with melanoma. Some clones in this sample may be carry-over from other donors' samples. This chain uses TRBV7-6 with TRBJ1-2; TRBD1 matches 11 bases. The source was CD8+ T cells sorted from blood (inferred from file names), collected from a patient given nivolumab and ipilimumab in sequence. Here the CDR3 DNA reads TGTGCCAGCAGTCGAGGACAGGGGGCTAGATATGGCTACACCTTC. Amino acids: CASSRGQGARYGYTF.